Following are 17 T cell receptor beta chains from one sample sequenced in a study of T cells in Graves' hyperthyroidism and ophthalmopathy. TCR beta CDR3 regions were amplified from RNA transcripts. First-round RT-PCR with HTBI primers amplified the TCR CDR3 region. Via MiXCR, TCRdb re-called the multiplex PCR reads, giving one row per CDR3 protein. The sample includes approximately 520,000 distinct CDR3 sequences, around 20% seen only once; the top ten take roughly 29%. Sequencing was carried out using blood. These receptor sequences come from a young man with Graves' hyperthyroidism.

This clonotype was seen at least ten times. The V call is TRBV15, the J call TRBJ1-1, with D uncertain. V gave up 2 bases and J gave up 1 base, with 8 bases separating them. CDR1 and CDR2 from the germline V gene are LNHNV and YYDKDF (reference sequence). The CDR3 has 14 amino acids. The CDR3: CATSRSTGNTEAFF. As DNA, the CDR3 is TGTGCCACCAGCAGATCGACCGGGAACACTGAAGCTTTCTTT.

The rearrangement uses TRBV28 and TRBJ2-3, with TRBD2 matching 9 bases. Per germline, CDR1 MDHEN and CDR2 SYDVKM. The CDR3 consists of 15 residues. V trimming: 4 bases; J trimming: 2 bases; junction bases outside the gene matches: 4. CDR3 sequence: CASSWAGGTTDTQYF. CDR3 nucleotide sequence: TGTGCCAGCAGTTGGGCGGGAGGGACCACAGATACGCAGTATTTT.

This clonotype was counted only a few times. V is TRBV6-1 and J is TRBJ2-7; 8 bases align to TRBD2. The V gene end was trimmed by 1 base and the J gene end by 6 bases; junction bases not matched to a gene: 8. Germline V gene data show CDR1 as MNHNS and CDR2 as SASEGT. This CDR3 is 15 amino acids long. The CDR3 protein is CASSEESGGGFEQYF. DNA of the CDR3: TGTGCCAGCAGTGAAGAAAGCGGGGGCGGGTTCGAGCAGTACTTC.

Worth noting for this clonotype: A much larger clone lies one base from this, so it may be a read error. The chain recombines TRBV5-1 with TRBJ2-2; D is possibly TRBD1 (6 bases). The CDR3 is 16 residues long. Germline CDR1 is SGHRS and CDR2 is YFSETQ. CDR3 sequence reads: CASSPTGLANTEELFF. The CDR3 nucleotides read TGCGCCAGCAGCCCTACAGGGTTAGCGAACACCGAGGAGCTGTTTTTT.

The CDR3 spells CASSGPPGSWQNIQYF. The CDR3 nucleotides read TGTGCCAGCAGCGGACCCCCTGGATCTTGGCAAAACATTCAGTACTTC. The chain employs TRBV12-3 or TRBV12-4 and TRBJ2-4; D is unclear. Trimming left V 6 bases short and J 5 bases short, with 20 bases between. The CDR3 contains 16 residues.

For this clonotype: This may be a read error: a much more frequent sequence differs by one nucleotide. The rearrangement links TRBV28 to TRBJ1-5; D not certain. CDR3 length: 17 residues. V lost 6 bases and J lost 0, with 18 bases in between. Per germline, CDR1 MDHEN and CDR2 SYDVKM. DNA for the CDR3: TGTGCCAGCAGCCCCTCGAGACAACCAGTTAGCAATCAGCCCCAGCATTTT. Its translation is CASSPSRQPVSNQPQHF.

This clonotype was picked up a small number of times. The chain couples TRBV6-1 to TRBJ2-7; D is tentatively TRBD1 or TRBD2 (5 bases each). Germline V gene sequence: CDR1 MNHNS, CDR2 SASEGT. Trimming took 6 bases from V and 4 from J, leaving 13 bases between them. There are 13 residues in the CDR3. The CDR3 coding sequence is TGTGCCAGCAGCCAACGGGACGTTTACGAGCAGTACTTC. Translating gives CASSQRDVYEQYF.

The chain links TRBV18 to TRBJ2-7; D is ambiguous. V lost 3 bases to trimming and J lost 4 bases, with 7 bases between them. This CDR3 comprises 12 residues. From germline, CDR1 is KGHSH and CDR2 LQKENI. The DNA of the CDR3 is TGTGCCAGCTCACCGCCCAATTACGAGCAGTACTTC. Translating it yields CASSPPNYEQYF.

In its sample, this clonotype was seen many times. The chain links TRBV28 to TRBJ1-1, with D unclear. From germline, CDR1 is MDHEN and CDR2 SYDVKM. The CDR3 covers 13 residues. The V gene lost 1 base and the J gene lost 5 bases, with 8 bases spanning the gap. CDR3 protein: CASSLFTPTEAFF. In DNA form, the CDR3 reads TGTGCCAGCAGTTTATTCACCCCGACTGAAGCTTTCTTT.

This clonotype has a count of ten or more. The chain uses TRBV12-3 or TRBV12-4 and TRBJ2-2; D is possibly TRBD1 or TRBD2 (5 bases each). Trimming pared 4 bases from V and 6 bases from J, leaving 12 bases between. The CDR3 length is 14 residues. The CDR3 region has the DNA TGTGCCAGCAGTTCGGGGCCCCGTCCCGGGGAGCTGTTTTTT. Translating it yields CASSSGPRPGELFF.

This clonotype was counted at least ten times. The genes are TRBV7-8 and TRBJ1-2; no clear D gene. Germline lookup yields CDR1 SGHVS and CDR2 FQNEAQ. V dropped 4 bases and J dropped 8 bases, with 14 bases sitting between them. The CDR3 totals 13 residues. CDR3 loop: CASSSRDGRGYTF. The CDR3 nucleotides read TGTGCCAGCAGCTCCCGTGACGGAAGAGGCTACACCTTC.

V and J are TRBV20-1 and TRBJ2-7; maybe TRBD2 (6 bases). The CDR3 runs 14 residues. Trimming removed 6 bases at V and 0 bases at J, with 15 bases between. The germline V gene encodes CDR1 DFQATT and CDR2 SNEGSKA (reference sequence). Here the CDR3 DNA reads TGCAGTGCGGGCCGGGGGACCAGCTCCTACGAGCAGTACTTC. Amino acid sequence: CSAGRGTSSYEQYF.

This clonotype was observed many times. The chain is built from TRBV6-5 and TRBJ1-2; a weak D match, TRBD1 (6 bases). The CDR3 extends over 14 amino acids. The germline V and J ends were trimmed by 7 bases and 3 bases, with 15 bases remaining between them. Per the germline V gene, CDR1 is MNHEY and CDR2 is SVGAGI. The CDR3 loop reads CASNFRGGDYGYTF. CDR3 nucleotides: TGTGCCAGCAATTTCAGGGGCGGAGACTATGGCTACACCTTC.

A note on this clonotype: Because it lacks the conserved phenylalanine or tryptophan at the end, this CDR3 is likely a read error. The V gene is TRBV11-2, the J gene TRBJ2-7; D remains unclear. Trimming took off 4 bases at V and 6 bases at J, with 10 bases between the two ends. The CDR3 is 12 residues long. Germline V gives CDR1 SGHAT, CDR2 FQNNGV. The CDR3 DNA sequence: TGTGCCAGCAGCTCCCCCCCCGTCGAGCAGTACTCC. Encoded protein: CASSSPPVEQYS.

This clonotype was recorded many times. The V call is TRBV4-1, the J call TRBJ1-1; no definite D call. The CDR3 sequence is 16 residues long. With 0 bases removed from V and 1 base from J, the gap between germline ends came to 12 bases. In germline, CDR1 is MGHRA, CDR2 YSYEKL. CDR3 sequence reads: CASSQDQGLGNTEAFF. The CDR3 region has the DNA TGCGCCAGCAGCCAAGATCAAGGTTTAGGGAACACTGAAGCTTTCTTT.

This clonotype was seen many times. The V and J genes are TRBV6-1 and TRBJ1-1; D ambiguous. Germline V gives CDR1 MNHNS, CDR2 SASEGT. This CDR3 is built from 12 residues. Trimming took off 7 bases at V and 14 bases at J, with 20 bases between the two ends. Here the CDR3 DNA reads TGTGCCAGCAAGGAAATCATCCTGGGCGGCTTCTTT. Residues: CASKEIILGGFF.

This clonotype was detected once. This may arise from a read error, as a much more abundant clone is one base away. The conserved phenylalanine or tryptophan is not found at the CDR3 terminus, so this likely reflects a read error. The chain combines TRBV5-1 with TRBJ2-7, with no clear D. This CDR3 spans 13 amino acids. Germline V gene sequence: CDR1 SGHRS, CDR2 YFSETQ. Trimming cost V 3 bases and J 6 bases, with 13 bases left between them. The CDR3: CASSSGRSSEQYY. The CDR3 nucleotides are TGCGCCAGCAGCTCCGGCAGATCATCCGAGCAGTACTAC.